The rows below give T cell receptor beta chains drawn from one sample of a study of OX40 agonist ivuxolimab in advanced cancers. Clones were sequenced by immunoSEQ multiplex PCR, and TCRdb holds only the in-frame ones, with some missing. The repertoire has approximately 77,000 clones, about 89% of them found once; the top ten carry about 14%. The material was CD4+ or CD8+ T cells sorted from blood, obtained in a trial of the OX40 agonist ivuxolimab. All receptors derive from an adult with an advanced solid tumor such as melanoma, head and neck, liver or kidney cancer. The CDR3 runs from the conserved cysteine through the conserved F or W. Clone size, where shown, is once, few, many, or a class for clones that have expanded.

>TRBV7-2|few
CASSSGQLYEQYF
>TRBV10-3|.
CAISGLAGDNEQFF
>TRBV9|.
CASSLGEVPTAADTQYF
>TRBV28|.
CASTAPGEGASTEAFF
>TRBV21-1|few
CASSKERRGGGREKLFF
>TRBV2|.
CASSESLAGGMTRHNEQFF
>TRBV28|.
CASSPLRENTGELFF
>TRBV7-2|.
CASSLDSSSYEQYF
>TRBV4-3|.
CASSQDRAGSVNEQFF
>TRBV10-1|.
CASSGQGGNSYEQYF
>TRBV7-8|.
CASSLMTVQETQYF
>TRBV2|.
CASSRTSGTNNEQFF
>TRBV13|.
CASSSRTVSGNTIYF